Listed here are 21 T cell receptor beta chains from one sample, sequenced in a study of T cell responses to AZD1222 COVID-19 vaccine. Measured with immunoSEQ multiplex PCR; TCRdb has only the in-frame clones, and not every one. Of approximately 130,000 clones in the sample, approximately 85% are singletons; the top ten hold roughly 6.1%. Sequenced material: peripheral blood, taken 28 days after the second AZD1222 dose. The source is an adult who received the AZD1222 COVID-19 vaccine.

Details on this clone: The same CDR3 can be traced to other DNA sequences in this sample. V gene TRBV14 combines with J gene TRBJ2-6, with D hard to call. Between the trimmed V and J ends, which lost 4 bases and 0 bases, there was a span of 4 bases. Germline CDR1 is SGHDN and CDR2 is FVKESK. The CDR3 is made up of 14 amino acids. The chain's CDR3 is CASSPSSGANVLTF. The CDR3 coding sequence is TGTGCCAGCAGCCCATCCTCTGGGGCCAACGTCCTGACTTTC.

In this sample, this clone is medium-sized. V usage is TRBV6-4 and J usage is TRBJ2-1, with D possibly being TRBD2 (6 bases). This CDR3 contains 15 residues. V gave up 2 bases and J gave up 2 bases, with 10 bases separating them. The V gene's germline CDR1 is MRHNA and CDR2 SNTAGT. In nucleotides, the CDR3 is TGTGCCAGCAGTGACAAGGAGGGGACCTACAATGAGCAGTTCTTC. It codes for CASSDKEGTYNEQFF.

V is TRBV7-9 and J is TRBJ1-1; D call uncertain. Germline lookup yields CDR1 SEHNR and CDR2 FQNEAQ (reference sequence). This CDR3 has 17 residues. Trimming cost V 0 bases and J 3 bases, with 17 bases left between them. The CDR3 protein is CASSLAVEWEEDTEAFF. The CDR3 nucleotides read TGTGCCAGCAGCTTAGCGGTGGAATGGGAGGAGGACACTGAAGCTTTCTTT. Looking up the rest from reference TRBV7-9 and TRBJ1-1 gives the full variable domain: DTGVSQNPRHKITKRGQNVTFRCDPISEHNRLYWYRQTLGQGPEFLTYFQNEAQLEKSRLLSDRFSAERPKGSFSTLEIQRTEQGDSAMYLCASSLAVEWEEDTEAFFGQGTRLTVV.

The CDR3 region is CASSYWEFPNQPQHF. The DNA of the CDR3 is TGTGCCAGCAGCTATTGGGAGTTCCCTAATCAGCCCCAGCATTTT. The chain couples TRBV5-6 to TRBJ1-5; D not resolved. Between the trimmed V and J ends, which lost 3 bases and 4 bases, there was a span of 14 bases. The CDR3 loop spans 15 amino acids. Germline V gene lookup returns CDR1 SGHDT and CDR2 YYEEEE.

The chain couples TRBV19 to TRBJ1-5; perhaps TRBD1 as D (5 bases). The CDR3 consists of 13 residues. Trimming shortened V by 7 bases and J by 7 bases, and 14 bases separated the two germline ends. CDR1 is LNHDA and CDR2 is SQIVND in the germline V gene (reference sequence). CDR3 DNA: TGTGCCAGTACAGGGCAGGGCGAACAGCCCCAGCATTTT. The encoded protein is CASTGQGEQPQHF.

This clone was detected many times. This sequence joins TRBV4-2 and TRBJ1-5, with D possibly matching TRBD1 (5 bases). Germline CDR1 is LGHNA and CDR2 is YNFKEQ. The length of the CDR3 is 14 residues. V lost 0 bases and J 6 bases, leaving 9 bases between the germline ends. CDR3 sequence reads: CASSQDGAIQPQHF. For the CDR3, the DNA is TGTGCCAGCAGCCAAGATGGGGCCATTCAGCCCCAGCATTTT.

This chain uses TRBV20-1 with TRBJ1-5; TRBD1 matches at 11 bases. The CDR3 is 19 amino acids. The germline V gene encodes CDR1 DFQATT and CDR2 SNEGSKA (reference sequence). Unmatched junction bases numbered 16, after V lost 3 bases and J lost 3 bases. As DNA, the CDR3 is TGCAGTGCTAGTTATTCCTCGGGACAGGGGGATAACACCAATCAGCCCCAGCATTTT. Translating gives CSASYSSGQGDNTNQPQHF.

The chain joins TRBV6-2 or TRBV6-3 to TRBJ1-5; D is unresolved. Trimming stripped 0 bases from V and 4 bases from J, with 7 bases between. Per the germline V gene, CDR1 is MNHEY and CDR2 is SVGEGT. CDR3 length: 14 amino acids. The chain's CDR3 is CASSYSGANQPQHF. CDR3 nucleotides: TGTGCCAGCAGTTACTCCGGAGCTAATCAGCCCCAGCATTTT.

The chain recombines TRBV6-2 or TRBV6-3 with TRBJ2-1; no clear D gene. V was trimmed by 2 bases and J by 9 bases, leaving 8 bases between them. CDR1 and CDR2 (germline): MNHEY, SVGEGT. The CDR3 runs 12 residues. The CDR3 protein is CASSYDAGEQFF. The CDR3 region has the DNA TGTGCCAGCAGTTACGATGCTGGTGAGCAGTTCTTC.

The J gene is TRBJ2-7, the V gene TRBV7-9; either TRBD1 or TRBD2 may supply D (5 bases each). V was trimmed by 5 bases and J by 0 bases, leaving 17 bases between them. Germline CDR1 reads SEHNR; CDR2 reads FQNEAQ (reference sequence). The CDR3 totals 16 residues. The CDR3 loop reads CASSREGTLSSYEQYF. CDR3 sequence (DNA): TGTGCCAGCAGCCGTGAAGGGACCCTAAGCTCCTACGAGCAGTACTTC.

The chain has TRBV4-3 and TRBJ1-1, with D uncertain. Germline V lookup: CDR1 LGHNA, CDR2 YSLEER. The V gene lost 0 bases and the J gene lost 8 bases, with 13 bases spanning the gap. The length of the CDR3 is 14 residues. CDR3 sequence reads: CASSQELPRGEAFF. In nucleotides, the CDR3 is TGCGCCAGCAGCCAAGAACTCCCACGAGGCGAAGCTTTCTTT.

This chain connects TRBV4-1 to TRBJ1-4; tentatively, D is TRBD1 (6 bases). V lost 3 bases and J 8 bases, leaving 22 bases between the germline ends. The CDR3 length is 17 residues. The germline gives CDR1 MGHRA, CDR2 YSYEKL. CDR3: CASSQTPTGIQKEKLFF. Here the CDR3 DNA reads TGCGCCAGCAGCCAGACCCCTACAGGGATTCAAAAGGAAAAACTGTTTTTT.

The rearrangement links TRBV7-9 to TRBJ2-5, with TRBD1 matching 10 bases. This CDR3 has 14 amino acids. After removal of 5 bases from V and 5 bases from J, the junction contained 5 bases not matched to a gene. CDR1 is SEHNR, CDR2 FQNEAQ, per germline (reference sequence). Here the CDR3 reads CASSRQGAGETQYF. CDR3 bases: TGTGCCAGCAGCCGACAGGGGGCAGGGGAGACCCAGTACTTC.

This clone has only one observation. V usage is TRBV9 and J usage is TRBJ2-1, with D possibly being TRBD2 (5 bases). Germline V lookup: CDR1 SGDLS, CDR2 YYNGEE. The CDR3 contains 14 residues. V was shortened by 1 base and J by 7 bases, with 12 bases between the two germline ends. CDR3 sequence (DNA): TGTGCCAGCAGCGTAAGGCTAGCTGTAAATGAGCAGTTCTTC. Amino acids: CASSVRLAVNEQFF.

The CDR3 region has the DNA TGTGCCAGCAGATTCCAGGGTAACTATGGCTACACCTTC. Encoded protein: CASRFQGNYGYTF. The gene calls are TRBV3-1 (or the pseudogene TRBV3-2) and TRBJ1-2, with a possible D match to TRBD1 (5 bases). CDR3 size: 13 residues. Germline V gene sequence: CDR1 LGHDT, CDR2 YNNKEL (reference sequence). Deletions cut 6 bases from V and 1 base from J, with 9 bases between.

This clone showed up just once. The V call is TRBV30, the J call TRBJ1-1; 8 bases fit TRBD1. V shed 1 base, J shed 13 bases, and the junction held 5 bases outside the gene matches. Germline lookup yields CDR1 GTSNPN and CDR2 SVGIG (reference sequence). This CDR3 spans 11 amino acids. The CDR3 DNA is TGTGCCTGGAGTGGGACAGGGTATGTTTTCTTT. It translates to CAWSGTGYVFF.

The rearrangement uses TRBV6-5 and TRBJ1-2; D unclear. The CDR3 runs to 12 residues. Germline-derived CDR1 and CDR2 are MNHEY and SVGAGI. V was clipped by 2 bases and J by 0 bases, with 1 base between them. The CDR3 loop reads CASSYANYGYTF. CDR3 nucleotides: TGTGCCAGCAGTTACGCTAACTATGGCTACACCTTC.

The chain's CDR3 is CASSYSAYYGNQPQHF. The CDR3 coding sequence is TGTGCCAGCAGTTACTCGGCTTATTATGGGAATCAGCCCCAGCATTTT. This chain uses TRBV6-5 with TRBJ1-5, with D unclear. The CDR3 spans 16 residues. The V and J ends lost 0 bases and 4 bases respectively, with 13 bases between them. Germline CDR1 is MNHEY and CDR2 is SVGAGI.

This chain uses TRBV5-1 with TRBJ2-7; 8 nucleotides line up with TRBD1. The CDR3 sequence is 14 residues long. The germline V gene has CDR1 SGHRS and CDR2 YFSETQ. Unmatched junction bases numbered 9, after V lost 4 bases and J lost 6 bases. DNA for the CDR3: TGCGCCAGCAGCCTAGGGACAGGCGAGGGCGAGCAGTACTTC. This encodes CASSLGTGEGEQYF.

This clone turned up a few times. V and J are TRBV15 and TRBJ1-4; 7 bases line up with TRBD1. With V trimmed by 1 base and J by 3 bases, 5 bases remained unmatched. The CDR3 length is 16 residues. Germline V gene data show CDR1 as LNHNV and CDR2 as YYDKDF (reference sequence). The CDR3: CATSRGDRLSNEKLFF. The CDR3 DNA follows: TGTGCCACCAGCAGAGGGGACAGACTCTCTAATGAAAAACTGTTTTTT.

This rearrangement joins TRBV18 to TRBJ2-5; weak D call: TRBD1 (6 bases). V gave up 3 bases and J gave up 0 bases, with 11 bases separating them. The CDR3 loop spans 15 amino acids. Germline assignment: CDR1 KGHSH and CDR2 LQKENI. The CDR3 loop reads CASSPAAGDQETQYF. CDR3 DNA sequence: TGTGCCAGCTCACCCGCGGCAGGGGACCAAGAGACCCAGTACTTC.